This T cell receptor beta chain was captured by sequencing in a study of memory B cells and T cells in multiple sclerosis. Worth noting for this clone: Its antigen is currently unknown.

The length of the CDR3 is 10 residues. V was cut by 6 bases and J by 8 bases, with 6 bases left in between. CDR1 and CDR2 (germline): LNHDA, SQIVND (reference sequence). CFSE-dim autoproliferating and CFSE-high non-proliferating T cells from unstimulated culture were sequenced separately. Replicate wells were pooled after around seven days of stimulus-free culture of fewer than 65 million CFSE-labeled PBMCs. Sequencing used immunoSEQ multiplex PCR; TCRdb keeps in-frame clones, though not all of them. The sample includes approximately 32,000 clones, approximately 85% of them seen just once. The J gene is TRBJ2-3, the V gene TRBV19; D is undetermined. Material: PBMCs from blood kept in culture. The receptor's source is a human donor with multiple sclerosis. Written as DNA, the CDR3 is TGTGCCAGTAGAGGGTCTACGCAGTATTTT. Amino acid sequence: CASRGSTQYF.